Listed here are 18 T cell receptor beta chains from one sample, sequenced in a study of blood T cell repertoires in COVID-19. Data came from immunoSEQ multiplex PCR; TCRdb stores just in-frame clones and leaves some out. The sample lists over 150,000 clones, around four fifths occurring once. What was sequenced was peripheral blood. These receptors came from a woman of 80 years or more with acute or convalescent COVID-19.

The chain recombines TRBV7-3 with TRBJ2-3; perhaps TRBD2 as D (6 bases). This CDR3 contains 13 residues. Germline CDR1 and CDR2: SGHTA and FQGTGA. Trimming took off 5 bases at V and 4 bases at J, with 10 bases between the two ends. CDR3 coding DNA: TGTGCCAGCAGCCAAGTAGCGGCAGATACGCAGTATTTT. This codes for CASSQVAADTQYF. Together with reference TRBV7-3 and TRBJ2-3, the CDR3 gives the full variable domain: GAGVSQTPSNKVTEKGKYVELRCDPISGHTALYWYRQSLGQGPEFLIYFQGTGAADDSGLPNDRFFAVRPEGSVSTLKIQRTERGDSAVYLCASSQVAADTQYFGPGTRLTVL.

The rearrangement links TRBV5-4 to TRBJ2-1, with 15 bases lining up with TRBD2. The germline V gene has CDR1 SGHNT and CDR2 YYREEE (reference sequence). J was trimmed by 9 bases and V by 4 bases; bases with no gene match: 8. The CDR3 contains 16 residues. CDR3 coding DNA: TGTGCCAGCAGCCGGACTAGCGGGAGGGCCTGGGCTGAGCAGTTCTTC. Residues: CASSRTSGRAWAEQFF.

The chain combines TRBV29-1 with TRBJ2-1, with TRBD2 matching over 8 bases. The CDR3 has 13 residues. Germline V CDR1 and CDR2: SQVTM, ANQGSEA. The CDR3 here is CRPSSGQHNEQFF. For the CDR3, the DNA is TGCAGACCTTCTAGCGGGCAACACAATGAGCAGTTCTTC.

This chain links TRBV27 with TRBJ2-7; a possible D gene is TRBD1 (6 bases). This CDR3 spans 13 amino acids. Trimming shortened V by 6 bases and J by 6 bases, and 15 bases separated the two germline ends. The V gene's germline CDR1 is MNHEY and CDR2 SMNVEV (reference sequence). This chain's CDR3 is CASSQAGRGEQYF. CDR3 coding DNA: TGTGCCAGCAGCCAGGCGGGCAGGGGCGAGCAGTACTTC.

This clone was picked up one time. This chain uses TRBV4-3 with TRBJ2-3; D perhaps matches TRBD1 (5 bases). There are 14 residues in the CDR3. Germline V gene sequence: CDR1 LGHNA, CDR2 YSLEER. The V and J ends lost 7 bases and 2 bases respectively, with 13 bases between them. CDR3 nucleotide sequence: TGCGCCAGCAAAAGGAACAGGTTCACAGATACGCAGTATTTT. Protein: CASKRNRFTDTQYF.

The rearrangement uses TRBV6-6 and TRBJ1-6; 9 nucleotides line up with TRBD1. This CDR3 comprises 15 residues. Germline CDR1 and CDR2: MNHNY and SVGAGI (reference sequence). Unmatched junction bases numbered 7, after V lost 5 bases and J lost 8 bases. The CDR3 DNA follows: TGTGCCAGCAGTAATCCGGGACAGGGATATTCACCCCTCCACTTT. Translating gives CASSNPGQGYSPLHF.

The rearrangement joins TRBV7-9 to TRBJ1-2, with a possible D match to TRBD1 (6 bases). V was pared by 5 bases and J by 5 bases, with 24 bases between. The CDR3 has 17 amino acids. Looked up from germline, CDR1 is SEHNR and CDR2 is FQNEAQ (reference sequence). The CDR3 DNA reads TGTGCCAGCAGCGGGAACCAAGGGGGGAGGGGTTGGTATGGCTACACCTTC. Translated, it gives CASSGNQGGRGWYGYTF.

The chain has TRBV7-2 and TRBJ1-4; perhaps TRBD1 as D (6 bases). The CDR3 covers 13 residues. CDR1 and CDR2 (germline): SGHTA, FQGNSA. The V and J ends lost 8 bases and 7 bases respectively, with 14 bases between them. This CDR3 reads CASQPGQGEKLFF. CDR3 coding DNA: TGTGCCAGCCAGCCGGGACAAGGTGAAAAACTGTTTTTT.

This chain uses TRBV5-1 with TRBJ1-6, with 10 bases matching TRBD1. This CDR3 is 15 amino acids long. Trimming removed 0 bases from V and 9 bases from J; junction bases left unmatched: 3. Looked up from germline, CDR1 is SGHRS and CDR2 is YFSETQ. CDR3 DNA sequence: TGCGCCAGCAGCTTGGGACAGGGGGCAGGTTCACCCCTCCACTTT. This codes for CASSLGQGAGSPLHF.

The chain has TRBV6-5 and TRBJ1-2; possible D gene TRBD1, 6 bases. The V gene lost 0 bases and the J gene lost 7 bases, with 12 bases spanning the gap. Germline V gives CDR1 MNHEY, CDR2 SVGAGI. This CDR3 is 14 amino acids long. CDR3 in DNA: TGTGCCAGCAGTTACTCGCTGACAGGTGCTGGCTACACCTTC. Protein product: CASSYSLTGAGYTF.

This chain uses TRBV9 with TRBJ2-3; 12 nucleotides agree with TRBD2. This CDR3 region has 15 residues. The V gene end was trimmed by 4 bases and the J gene end by 6 bases; junction bases not matched to a gene: 6. Per germline, CDR1 SGDLS and CDR2 YYNGEE. The CDR3 DNA reads TGTGCCAGCAGCTCCGGACTAGCGGGAATTGATACGCAGTATTTT. Translating gives CASSSGLAGIDTQYF.

This chain connects TRBV30 to TRBJ1-1; D is ambiguous. Germline V gives CDR1 GTSNPN, CDR2 SVGIG (reference sequence). CDR3 length: 13 amino acids. V lost 2 bases, J lost 4 bases, and 11 bases lay in between. The CDR3 sequence: CAWSISFSTEAFF. The CDR3 DNA is TGTGCCTGGAGTATTAGCTTTTCCACTGAAGCTTTCTTT.

This chain uses TRBV5-1 with TRBJ1-1, with D tentatively TRBD1 (5 bases). CDR3 length: 15 residues. The V gene lost 0 bases and the J gene lost 5 bases, with 14 bases spanning the gap. Germline CDR1 SGHRS, CDR2 YFSETQ. CDR3 region: CASSLDLGLSTEAFF. CDR3 in DNA: TGCGCCAGCAGCTTGGATCTGGGGCTGAGTACTGAAGCTTTCTTT.

This clone was recorded only once. This chain connects TRBV6-5 to TRBJ2-1; D possibly corresponds to TRBD1 (6 bases). CDR3 length: 13 residues. Germline assignment: CDR1 MNHEY and CDR2 SVGAGI. Trimming shortened V by 4 bases and J by 7 bases, and 11 bases separated the two germline ends. CDR3 protein: CASSLNRVNEQFF. DNA for the CDR3: TGTGCCAGCAGTTTGAACAGGGTAAATGAGCAGTTCTTC.

V usage is TRBV5-1 and J usage is TRBJ1-6; the match to TRBD1 covers 10 bases. The trim removed 4 bases at V and 8 bases at J, leaving 3 bases unmatched. Germline loops: CDR1 SGHRS, CDR2 YFSETQ. The CDR3 runs to 14 residues. Written as DNA, the CDR3 is TGCGCCAGCAGCAGCGGGACAGGGGATTCACCCCTCCACTTT. The encoded protein is CASSSGTGDSPLHF. Full variable domain (outside the CDR3, taken from reference TRBV5-1 and TRBJ1-6): KAGVTQTPRYLIKTRGQQVTLSCSPISGHRSVSWYQQTPGQGLQFLFEYFSETQRNKGNFPGRFSGRQFSNSRSEMNVSTLELGDSALYLCASSSGTGDSPLHFGNGTRLTVT.

This chain uses TRBV7-2 with TRBJ1-6; D is perhaps TRBD1 (5 bases). The germline CDR1 and CDR2 sequences are SGHTA and FQGNSA. The V gene lost 2 bases and the J gene lost 8 bases, with 13 bases spanning the gap. This CDR3 is built from 15 residues. The CDR3 nucleotides are TGTGCCAGCAGCTTATCCCCAGGGAGGGATTCACCCCTCCACTTT. Translated: CASSLSPGRDSPLHF.

This clone was found once. For the CDR3, the DNA is TGTGCCAGCAGTTACGGACTAGCGGGCACCGGGGAGCTGTTTTTT. Its translation: CASSYGLAGTGELFF. This chain links TRBV6-2 or TRBV6-3 with TRBJ2-2; 11 bases fit TRBD2. Germline loops: CDR1 MNHEY, CDR2 SVGEGT. The junction had 0 bases not matched to a gene; V was cut back by 2 bases and J by 4 bases. The CDR3 loop spans 15 amino acids.

The genes are TRBV2 and TRBJ2-7, with 7 positions matching TRBD1. The CDR3 consists of 12 residues. Germline CDR1 SNHLY, CDR2 FYNNEI. Germline trimming cut 8 bases from V and 4 bases from J; bases unmatched to any gene: 5. The CDR3 DNA sequence: TGTGCCAGCTTAGGGACAGTTTACGAGCAGTACTTC. As protein: CASLGTVYEQYF.